This T cell receptor (beta chain) was documented in a study of beta chain features in type 1 diabetes. Germline V gene data show CDR1 as MGHDK and CDR2 as SYGVNS. V was clipped by 2 bases and J by 4 bases, with 7 bases between them. CDR3 length: 13 residues. Study conclusions and caveats: VDJ junctions from patients with type 1 diabetes contained fewer insertions and more deletions. Since sequencing was performed on cDNA, cells with high TCR expression could be over-represented.

Every donor provided one heparinised blood draw, which averaged approximately 100 mL. cDNA synthesis used the whole RNA isolate, giving expressed TCRB sequences. Clones were sequenced by immunoSEQ multiplex PCR, and TCRdb holds only the in-frame ones, with some missing. The sample shows 350,000 to 450,000 clones, around 14% of them seen only once. This clone showed up just a few times. Its antigen is still unknown. Sequencing input: naive CD4+ T cells from blood. J is TRBJ2-3 and V is TRBV25-1; a possible D gene is TRBD2 (5 bases). The TCR was taken from a man younger than 40 in good health. This CDR3 is CASSEASSDTQYF. The CDR3 nucleotides read TGTGCCAGCAGTGAAGCTAGCTCAGATACGCAGTATTTT.